This T cell receptor (beta chain) was recorded in a study of T cells in localized non-small cell lung cancer (dated by TCRdb to the early 2020s). About the investigation overall: T cell repertoires of 200 to 250 early-stage NSCLC patients were analyzed, with tumors being compared against uninvolved tumor-adjacent lungs. A mean age of around 69 years was recorded for the NSCLC patients, of whom more than 120 were male and more than 85 were female. The cohort was made up of roughly 250 treatment-naive NSCLC patients whose localized lung tumors had been resected.

A word on this clone: Its antigen specificity is not known. No clone much larger than this one lies a single base away; base qualities are absent.

The V end gives up 6 bases and the J end 2 bases, leaving 6 bases in the junction not matched to a gene. The CDR3 holds 14 amino acids from the cysteine to the phenylalanine. Left in the record is the CDR3 DNA by itself, 42 bases read in frame from the first base. For CDR1 and CDR2, the germline V gene lists SGHVS and FNYEAQ. TCR beta CDR3 regions were sequenced from DNA using the immunoSEQ Assay. As for how the authors treated the data: To compute T cell density, TCR beta template counts were normalized to usable DNA, which was estimated by amplifying housekeeping genes. The preseqR package was used to estimate richness by extrapolating to 400,000 templates for PBMC samples and to 120,000 templates for tissue samples. Clonality was calculated as one minus Pielou's evenness. Tissue-enriched TCRs were identified by differential abundance testing using productive amino-acid clonotypes, minimum total count 5 and alpha 0.1. The Jaccard Index and the Morisita Overlap Index were used to quantify repertoire overlap between compartments. TCR beta CDR3s were clustered by GLIPH together with public tetramer-defined viral CDR3s, and at least three viral sequences plus V-gene enrichment were required for viral motifs. This is the immuneACCESS table as TCRdb keeps it, with only in-frame sequences that have V and J called. A part of the clones is gone; compared with another copy, unresolved V genes explain less than half, and the rest is unexplained. D and trimming come from the DNA, and the V and J calls and clone size come from that table. Here the sample has 45,000 or so clones; 91% occur a single time. Over 9.5% of the sample rests with the top ten.

At diagnosis, tumor, uninvolved tumor-adjacent lung and peripheral blood were collected and then preserved as a mix of FFPE and fresh-frozen material. For TCR repertoire profiling, blood samples were analyzed as peripheral blood mononuclear cells. What the authors observed across the whole study: Because the study design was exploratory, TCR variables were selected using unadjusted p-values without false-discovery rate correction. Longer overall survival was associated with higher blood T cell density, whereas shorter survival was associated with higher adjacent-lung clonality. Of the top 100 tumor clones, a median of roughly 56 were detected in paired uninvolved adjacent lung; some 28 were also among that lung's top 100. Because multi-region sequencing of the tumors was not done, intratumor heterogeneity could not be ruled out. Uninvolved tumor-adjacent lung showed the highest T cell clonality, higher than tumor, which suggests more focused antigenic responses in the uninvolved tumor-adjacent lung.

The clonotype originates from a woman aged 40-69 years with stage II lung adenocarcinoma. The sequences come from PBMCs, collected before any cancer treatment. The V gene is TRBV7-6 and the J gene is TRBJ2-7; TRBD1 lines up with 8 middle nucleotides. The sequenced DNA: TGTGCCAGCAGTTCGGACAGGGCCCCCTACGAGCAGTACTTC. It translates to CASSSDRAPYEQYF.